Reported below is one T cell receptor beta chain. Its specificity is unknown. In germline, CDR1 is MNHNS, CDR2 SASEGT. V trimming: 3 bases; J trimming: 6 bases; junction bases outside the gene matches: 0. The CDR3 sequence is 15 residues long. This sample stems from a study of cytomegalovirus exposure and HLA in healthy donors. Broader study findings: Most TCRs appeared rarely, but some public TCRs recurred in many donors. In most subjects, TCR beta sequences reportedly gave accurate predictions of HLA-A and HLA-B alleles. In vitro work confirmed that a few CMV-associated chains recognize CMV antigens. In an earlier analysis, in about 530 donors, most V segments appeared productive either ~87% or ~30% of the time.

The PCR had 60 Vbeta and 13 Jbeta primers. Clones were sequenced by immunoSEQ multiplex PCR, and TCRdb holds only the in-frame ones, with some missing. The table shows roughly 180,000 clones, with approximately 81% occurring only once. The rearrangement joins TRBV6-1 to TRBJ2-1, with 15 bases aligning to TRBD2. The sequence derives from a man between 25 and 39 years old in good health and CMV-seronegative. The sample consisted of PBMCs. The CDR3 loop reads CASSEGLAGGNEQFF. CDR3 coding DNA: TGTGCCAGCAGTGAGGGACTAGCGGGGGGCAATGAGCAGTTCTTC.